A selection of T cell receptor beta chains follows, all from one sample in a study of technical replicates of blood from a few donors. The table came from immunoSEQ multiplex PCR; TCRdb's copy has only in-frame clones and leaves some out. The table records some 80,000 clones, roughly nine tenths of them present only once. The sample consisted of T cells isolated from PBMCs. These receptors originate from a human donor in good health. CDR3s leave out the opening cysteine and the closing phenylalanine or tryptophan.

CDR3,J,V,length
AISEPTSGKGADTQY,TRBJ2-3,TRBV10-3,15
ASRMTGTNTEAF,TRBJ1-1,TRBV6-1,12
AISGGQGYGYT,TRBJ1-2,TRBV10-3,11
ASSHSGTAKETQY,TRBJ2-5,TRBV18,13
ATSTRQGSETQY,TRBJ2-5,TRBV15,12
ASSDGSGDTGELF,TRBJ2-2,TRBV10-1,13
ASSVPGQGVHEQY,TRBJ2-7,TRBV11-3,13
ASKLAGAYEQY,TRBJ2-7,TRBV6-5,11
ASSSTGVTEAF,TRBJ1-1,TRBV7-3,11
ASSVGTGSTDTQY,TRBJ2-3,TRBV9,13
ASSPTSGNNEQF,TRBJ2-1,TRBV5-4,12
ASSLGGQNNEQF,TRBJ2-1,TRBV7-9,12
ASSQGTKHEQF,TRBJ2-1,TRBV5-1,11
ASAEVEGNIQY,TRBJ2-4,TRBV5-4,11
ASSVSGGISGYGYT,TRBJ1-2,TRBV6-1,14
ASSYWESDAYGYT,TRBJ1-2,TRBV14,13
ASSCHRVSGQETQY,TRBJ2-5,TRBV12-1,14
ASSRSQNYYEQY,TRBJ2-7,TRBV19,12
ASTLAGGADTQY,TRBJ2-3,TRBV19,12
ASSTTLDRGKDEQY,TRBJ2-7,TRBV19,14
AIRDLGGNTEAF,TRBJ1-1,TRBV28,12
ASSLVGPGDAYEQY,TRBJ2-7,TRBV5-1,14
ASSLVQGVGTEAF,TRBJ1-1,TRBV7-8,13
ASSLDRGSQPQH,TRBJ1-5,TRBV11-2,12
ASSVDRGGNTEAF,TRBJ1-1,TRBV9,13
ASSVGGTGTTGELF,TRBJ2-2,TRBV9,14
AWSTGETQY,TRBJ2-5,TRBV30,9
ASSLVAGGRDEQY,TRBJ2-7,TRBV5-1,13
ASSVEGGLVNYNEQF,TRBJ2-1,TRBV9,15
ASSQDTYNEQF,TRBJ2-1,TRBV6-5,11
ASRLAGPPSSYNEQF,TRBJ2-1,TRBV27,15
ASRAGLAGVETQY,TRBJ2-5,TRBV2,13
AWSRGQGNTEAF,TRBJ1-1,TRBV30,12
ASSLAREVDEQF,TRBJ2-1,TRBV5-1,12
ASRGQTNTGELF,TRBJ2-2,TRBV19,12
ASSSQKNNQPQH,TRBJ1-5,TRBV2,12
ASNADRNTGELF,TRBJ2-2,TRBV19,12
ASSTFNQPQH,TRBJ1-5,TRBV19,10
ASRGHYSEAF,TRBJ1-1,TRBV2,10
SVLSGGNTEAF,TRBJ1-1,TRBV29-1,11
ATHWGGTQY,TRBJ2-3,TRBV6-5,9
AISDPGGTNEKLF,TRBJ1-4,TRBV10-3,13
ASSIKREGAYEQY,TRBJ2-7,TRBV4-2,13
ASSEKWTGINQPQH,TRBJ1-5,TRBV6-1,14
ASSGPGTSGRGSYNEQF,TRBJ2-1,TRBV10-1,17
ASSEAFGQRSSYEQY,TRBJ2-7,TRBV2,15
ASSESVNEQF,TRBJ2-1,TRBV6-1,10
ASSLGSLEQY,TRBJ2-7,TRBV5-6,10
ASSLDRLGSNEKLF,TRBJ1-4,TRBV5-6,14
ASSLTSGNFNEQF,TRBJ2-1,TRBV13,13
ATGRDRGYEQY,TRBJ2-7,TRBV15,11
ASRQGLDTQY,TRBJ2-3,TRBV6-5,10
ASSLMAGIVEEKLF,TRBJ1-4,TRBV27,14